Listed here are 28 T cell receptor beta chains from one sample, sequenced in a study of T cells after yellow fever vaccination. TCRdb reanalysed the 5' RACE reads using MiXCR and keeps one entry per CDR3 protein. This sample has over 150,000 distinct CDR3 sequences, with approximately 6.2% found just once. Sample: CD4+ T cells sorted from PBMCs, taken on the day of the first yellow fever vaccination. The receptors derive from a man in his late teens or twenties who received the YFV17D yellow fever vaccine.

This clonotype was observed a few times. This rearrangement joins TRBV19 to TRBJ1-5, with 7 bases matching TRBD1. From germline, CDR1 is LNHDA and CDR2 SQIVND (reference sequence). The CDR3 has 17 residues. V lost 7 bases and J lost 0; bases outside the gene matches: 12. The CDR3 is CASTLGAGGVSNQPQHF. CDR3 coding DNA: TGTGCCAGTACCCTAGGGGCAGGGGGGGTTAGCAATCAGCCCCAGCATTTT.

At least ten counts were recorded for this clonotype. This sequence joins TRBV12-3 or TRBV12-4 and TRBJ2-3, with 7 bases lining up with TRBD2. The V segment lost 5 bases and the J segment 2 bases; nucleotides outside the gene matches: 10. This CDR3 region has 16 residues. Here the CDR3 DNA reads TGTGCCAGCAGTCCCATGGGGGGGGGGTTCACAGATACGCAGTATTTT. Amino acids: CASSPMGGGFTDTQYF.

This clonotype was found a few times. The rearrangement links TRBV6-2 or TRBV6-3 to TRBJ2-1, with 14 bases identical to TRBD2. J gave up 7 bases and V 5 bases, and 10 bases lay outside the gene matches. Germline CDR1 reads MNHEY; CDR2 reads SVGEGT. This CDR3 spans 17 amino acids. The CDR3 loop reads CASSTPQTSGGANEQFF. DNA of the CDR3: TGTGCCAGCAGTACCCCCCAGACTAGCGGGGGGGCAAATGAGCAGTTCTTC.

This clonotype was counted at least ten times. This chain connects TRBV15 to TRBJ2-3, with D maybe TRBD2 (6 bases). Germline V gene lookup returns CDR1 LNHNV and CDR2 YYDKDF (reference sequence). The CDR3 is 16 residues long. V was cut by 4 bases and J by 1 base, with 15 bases left in between. Here the CDR3 reads CATSNYGTLRTDTQYF. CDR3 DNA sequence: TGTGCCACCAGCAACTACGGGACTCTCCGCACAGATACGCAGTATTTT.

The chain carries TRBV5-5 and TRBJ1-1; D is ambiguous. Trimming removed 3 bases from V and 2 bases from J, with 5 bases in between. Germline V gene data show CDR1 as SGHKS and CDR2 as YYEKEE (reference sequence). This CDR3 region has 12 residues. The CDR3 loop reads CASSWANTEAFF. DNA of the CDR3: TGTGCCAGCAGCTGGGCTAACACTGAAGCTTTCTTT. The entire variable domain, with the rest obtained from reference TRBV5-5 and TRBJ1-1, is as follows: DAGVTQSPTHLIKTRGQQVTLRCSPISGHKSVSWYQQVLGQGPQFIFQYYEKEERGRGNFPDRFSARQFPNYSSELNVNALLLGDSALYLCASSWANTEAFFGQGTRLTVV.

This clonotype was counted at least ten times. The chain recombines TRBV27 with TRBJ2-7; no clear D gene. Per germline, CDR1 MNHEY and CDR2 SMNVEV (reference sequence). Trimming removed 7 bases from V and 7 bases from J, with 8 bases in between. The length of the CDR3 is 10 residues. The CDR3 DNA reads as TGTGCCAGCACCCCCCGGGAGCAGTACTTC. The encoded protein is CASTPREQYF.

This clonotype was picked up a small number of times. The final CDR3 position lacks the conserved phenylalanine or tryptophan, pointing to a likely read error. The J gene is TRBJ2-1, the V gene TRBV10-3, with 7 bases aligning to TRBD1. Germline V gene sequence: CDR1 ENHRY, CDR2 SYGVKD. The V gene end was trimmed by 6 bases and the J gene end by 7 bases; junction bases not matched to a gene: 12. The CDR3 runs to 15 residues. This chain's CDR3 is CAIRSETGHSNEQFS. CDR3 bases: TGTGCCATCAGGTCCGAGACAGGGCATTCGAATGAGCAGTTCTCC.

The chain links TRBV20-1 to TRBJ2-5; D is unclear. Trimming left V 4 bases short and J 3 bases short, with 12 bases between. Germline V gene sequence: CDR1 DFQATT, CDR2 SNEGSKA (reference sequence). The CDR3 extends over 13 amino acids. CDR3 amino acids: CSATHPQKETQYF. As DNA, the CDR3 is TGCAGTGCTACCCATCCACAAAAAGAGACCCAGTACTTC.

Many counts were recorded for this clonotype. The rearrangement joins TRBV3-1 to TRBJ2-3; 10 bases are a match to TRBD2. Germline CDR1 reads LGHDT; CDR2 reads YNNKEL (reference sequence). Losses at the gene ends were 4 bases for V and 2 bases for J; bases not matched to a gene: 6. The CDR3 is 16 amino acids. This chain's CDR3 is CASSLTLAGATDTQYF. Here the CDR3 DNA reads TGTGCCAGCAGCCTTACGCTAGCGGGGGCCACAGATACGCAGTATTTT.

At least ten counts were recorded for this clonotype. This rearrangement joins TRBV7-2 to TRBJ1-4; 9 nucleotides align to TRBD1. Germline V lookup: CDR1 SGHTA, CDR2 FQGNSA. The CDR3 sequence is 17 residues long. J lost 4 bases, V lost 1 base, and 7 bases had no gene match. The CDR3 loop is CASSLGGTGGRNEKLFF. CDR3 bases: TGTGCCAGCAGCTTAGGGGGAACAGGGGGCCGTAATGAAAAACTGTTTTTT.

This clonotype has a handful of counts. The chain is built from TRBV7-8 and TRBJ2-3, with 11 bases fitting TRBD2. Germline V gene sequence: CDR1 SGHVS, CDR2 FQNEAQ. V lost 4 bases and J lost 5; bases outside the gene matches: 5. The CDR3 is 15 residues long. The CDR3 region is CASSSLAGVGDTQYF. DNA for the CDR3: TGTGCCAGCAGCTCACTAGCGGGGGTAGGAGATACGCAGTATTTT.

This clonotype was counted at least ten times. The rearrangement links TRBV5-1 to TRBJ2-7; D may match TRBD1 or TRBD2 (5 bases each). The CDR3 sequence is 11 residues long. Germline CDR1 reads SGHRS; CDR2 reads YFSETQ. With 5 bases removed from V and 6 bases from J, the gap between germline ends came to 9 bases. CDR3 sequence: CASSEGSEQYF. The CDR3 DNA is TGCGCCAGCAGTGAGGGGTCCGAGCAGTACTTC. The full variable domain, rest sourced from reference TRBV5-1 and TRBJ2-7, is KAGVTQTPRYLIKTRGQQVTLSCSPISGHRSVSWYQQTPGQGLQFLFEYFSETQRNKGNFPGRFSGRQFSNSRSEMNVSTLELGDSALYLCASSEGSEQYFGPGTRLTVT.

This clonotype has just a few counts. The chain uses TRBV12-5 and TRBJ2-2, with D possibly matching TRBD1 (6 bases). The CDR3 sequence is 18 residues long. From germline, CDR1 is LGHNT and CDR2 FRNRAP. Trimming pared 2 bases from V and 0 bases from J, leaving 16 bases between. CDR3 DNA: TGTGCTAGTGGTTTGCACTCGTGGGGGCAAACGAACACCGGGGAGCTGTTTTTT. Its protein is CASGLHSWGQTNTGELFF.

The V and J genes are TRBV5-1 and TRBJ1-3; perhaps TRBD1 as D (5 bases). V was clipped by 1 base and J by 4 bases, with 15 bases between them. The CDR3 loop spans 16 amino acids. CDR1 is SGHRS and CDR2 is YFSETQ in the germline V gene. CDR3 DNA sequence: TGCGCCAGCAGCTTGTTCGGACACGATTTGGGAAACACCATATATTTT. Protein product: CASSLFGHDLGNTIYF.

The genes are TRBV7-2 and TRBJ2-2, with 7 bases that match TRBD2. CDR1 and CDR2 (germline): SGHTA, FQGNSA. V trimming: 1 base; J trimming: 5 bases; junction bases outside the gene matches: 10. The CDR3 sequence is 17 residues long. The CDR3 is CASSLGPGGEGTGELFF. CDR3 nucleotide sequence: TGTGCCAGCAGCTTAGGCCCGGGCGGGGAGGGGACCGGGGAGCTGTTTTTT.

This clonotype was detected only a few times. The gene calls are TRBV20-1 and TRBJ1-6; 10 nucleotides agree with TRBD1. The CDR3 extends over 14 amino acids. Germline assignment: CDR1 DFQATT and CDR2 SNEGSKA (reference sequence). V was clipped by 6 bases and J by 8 bases; unmatched bases: 7. CDR3 sequence reads: CSAAPTGGYSPLHF. The CDR3 nucleotides are TGCAGTGCGGCACCGACAGGGGGCTATTCACCCCTCCACTTT.

This clonotype was seen only a few times. The CDR3 is CASRAKGQGIDEQYF. CDR3 bases: TGTGCCAGCAGAGCCAAGGGACAGGGTATAGACGAGCAGTACTTC. This sequence joins TRBV2 and TRBJ2-7; TRBD1 matches at 9 bases. Trimming at V came to 6 bases and at J to 5 bases, leaving 11 bases not matched to a gene. This CDR3 comprises 15 residues. From germline, CDR1 is SNHLY and CDR2 FYNNEI.

This clonotype came up a few times. The V and J genes are TRBV7-2 and TRBJ1-2; TRBD1 matches at 7 bases. Germline lookup yields CDR1 SGHTA and CDR2 FQGNSA. Trimming took 1 base from V and 2 from J; bases not matched to a gene: 4. CDR3 length: 15 residues. This chain's CDR3 is CASSLVGGQNYGYTF. CDR3 bases: TGTGCCAGCAGCTTAGTAGGGGGACAGAACTATGGCTACACCTTC. Full variable domain (remainder filled in from reference TRBV7-2 and TRBJ1-2): GAGVSQSPSNKVTEKGKDVELRCDPISGHTALYWYRQSLGQGLEFLIYFQGNSAPDKSGLPSDRFSAERTGGSVSTLTIQRTQQEDSAVYLCASSLVGGQNYGYTFGSGTRLTVV.

This clonotype was picked up many times. V gene TRBV15 combines with J gene TRBJ2-2; 7 positions match TRBD1. CDR3 length equals 15 residues. The V gene's germline CDR1 is LNHNV and CDR2 YYDKDF (reference sequence). V gave up 3 bases and J gave up 1 base; unmatched junction bases: 2. The CDR3 spells CATSSRQGNTGELFF. The DNA for the CDR3 is TGTGCCACCAGCAGTAGACAGGGGAACACCGGGGAGCTGTTTTTT. Full variable domain (missing parts from reference TRBV15 and TRBJ2-2): DAMVIQNPRYQVTQFGKPVTLSCSQTLNHNVMYWYQQKSSQAPKLLFHYYDKDFNNEADTPDNFQSRRPNTSFCFLDIRSPGLGDTAMYLCATSSRQGNTGELFFGEGSRLTVL.

The table lists this clonotype with many counts. V and J are TRBV12-3 or TRBV12-4 and TRBJ2-7; perhaps D is TRBD1 or TRBD2 (7 bases each). CDR3 length: 14 residues. Trimming left V 6 bases short and J 6 bases short, with 18 bases between. The CDR3 spells CASSTTGRASEQYF. Here the CDR3 DNA reads TGTGCCAGCAGCACGACAGGGAGGGCCTCCGAGCAGTACTTC.

Comments on this clonotype: This may stem from a read error, because a much larger clone lies one nucleotide away. This chain uses TRBV5-1 with TRBJ1-1; the D gene is possibly TRBD1 (6 bases). This CDR3 region has 13 residues. With 6 bases removed from V and 5 bases from J, the gap between germline ends came to 14 bases. Per germline, CDR1 SGHRS and CDR2 YFSETQ. CDR3 region: CASKAGASTEAFF. The CDR3 DNA follows: TGCGCCAGCAAGGCGGGGGCCTCAACTGAAGCTTTCTTT. Full variable domain (rest looked up from reference TRBV5-1 and TRBJ1-1): KAGVTQTPRYLIKTRGQQVTLSCSPISGHRSVSWYQQTPGQGLQFLFEYFSETQRNKGNFPGRFSGRQFSNSRSEMNVSTLELGDSALYLCASKAGASTEAFFGQGTRLTVV.

This clonotype occurred many times. V usage is TRBV9 and J usage is TRBJ2-3, with 7 nucleotides matching TRBD2. Germline CDR1 SGDLS, CDR2 YYNGEE. The CDR3 has 16 residues. The ends lost 2 bases at V and 1 base at J; junction bases unmatched: 7. CDR3 loop: CASSVGASGGTDTQYF. The CDR3 DNA sequence: TGTGCCAGCAGCGTGGGCGCTAGCGGAGGCACAGATACGCAGTATTTT.

The V gene is TRBV11-2, the J gene TRBJ2-1, with a weak D call TRBD2 (6 bases). Trimming cost V 5 bases and J 2 bases, with 10 bases left between them. This CDR3 is 14 amino acids long. Germline values: CDR1 SGHAT, CDR2 FQNNGV. The CDR3 protein is CASSGAGTYNEQFF. The CDR3 DNA reads TGTGCCAGCAGCGGGGCGGGGACCTACAATGAGCAGTTCTTC.

This clonotype appeared many times. The genes are TRBV7-2 and TRBJ1-1, with D unclear. In germline, CDR1 is SGHTA, CDR2 FQGNSA. This CDR3 spans 14 amino acids. The V gene lost 5 bases and the J gene lost 1 base, with 11 bases spanning the gap. The CDR3 loop reads CASSLRNSNTEAFF. In nucleotides, the CDR3 is TGTGCCAGCAGCCTACGAAACTCGAACACTGAAGCTTTCTTT.

The V call is TRBV24-1, the J call TRBJ2-1, with 10 bases fitting TRBD2. V lost 1 base, J lost 7 bases, and 6 bases stayed unmatched. The CDR3 is made up of 16 amino acids. Germline V gene sequence: CDR1 KGHDR, CDR2 SFDVKD. The CDR3 nucleotides are TGTGCCACCAGTGATTTAGCGGGGGGGCTGCGGAATGAGCAGTTCTTC. Translation gives CATSDLAGGLRNEQFF.

This clonotype was seen a handful of times. This chain uses TRBV6-1 with TRBJ2-3; tentative D call: TRBD1 (6 bases). From germline, CDR1 is MNHNS and CDR2 SASEGT. Deletions cut 6 bases from V and 9 bases from J, with 22 bases between. This CDR3 spans 15 amino acids. CDR3: CASSRSNSGADTQYF. CDR3 nucleotides: TGTGCCAGCAGCCGATCCAATTCAGGGGCTGACACGCAGTATTTT.

This clonotype was found a few times. V gene TRBV29-1 combines with J gene TRBJ1-1, with a weak D call TRBD1 (6 bases). Per germline, CDR1 SQVTM and CDR2 ANQGSEA. The CDR3 sequence is 16 residues long. V lost 6 bases, J lost 1 base, and 21 bases lay in between. CDR3 sequence: CSVGRRTGAANTEAFF. CDR3 DNA: TGCAGCGTAGGTCGGAGGACGGGGGCAGCGAACACTGAAGCTTTCTTT.

This clonotype was observed a handful of times. CDR3 protein: CASRGSSYNEQFF. The CDR3 DNA reads TGTGCCAGCAGGGGAAGCTCCTACAATGAGCAGTTCTTC. This chain links TRBV6-2 or TRBV6-3 with TRBJ2-1; D unresolved. This CDR3 comprises 13 residues. Germline V lookup: CDR1 MNHEY, CDR2 SVGEGT. V was cut by 6 bases and J by 0 bases, with 6 bases left in between.